The 25 T cell receptor beta chains given below trace back to one sample, sequenced in a study of T cell repertoires in cytomegalovirus infection (dated by TCRdb to about 2019). Sequencing used an Illumina HiSeq 1500. TCRdb handled the public reads itself, with Q25 trimming in fastp and clone calling in MiXCR, and kept productive beta chains. Every distinct CDR3 protein forms one entry, paired with its most common genes and DNA. The sample table lists hundreds of thousands of distinct CDR3 sequences, roughly 43% of them with a count of one. About 39% of the sample comes from the top ten. The treatment or condition label corresponds to: in vitro stimulation with specific CMV peptide epitopes to enrich CMV-specific T cells. What these receptors recognize is not known. Specimen: cultured PBMCs, collected from culture after CMV antigen stimulation. The origin of the receptors is a human donor in good health (CMV status not recorded). Some clones in this sample may be carry-over from other donors' samples.

The chain couples TRBV7-2 to TRBJ2-3; D possibly corresponds to TRBD2 (5 bases). CDR1 and CDR2 (germline): SGHTA, FQGNSA. V lost 4 bases to trimming and J lost 0 bases, with 11 bases between them. This CDR3 contains 15 residues. The CDR3 protein is CASSSPGESTDTQYF. The CDR3 DNA sequence: TGTGCCAGCAGCTCCCCCGGGGAGAGCACAGATACGCAGTATTTT.

This clonotype has ten or more counts. The CDR3 here is CASRAGQGLNYYNSPLHF. The CDR3 DNA is TGTGCCAGCAGAGCGGGACAGGGGCTAAATTACTATAATTCACCCCTCCACTTT. The chain uses TRBV7-2 and TRBJ1-6; TRBD1 aligns across 10 bases. V gave up 6 bases and J gave up 3 bases; unmatched junction bases: 11. Germline V gene lookup returns CDR1 SGHTA and CDR2 FQGNSA. The CDR3 loop spans 18 amino acids.

The rearrangement joins TRBV19 to TRBJ2-1; the match to TRBD2 covers 9 bases. V lost 6 bases and J lost 5; bases outside the gene matches: 14. The CDR3 is 17 residues long. Germline-derived CDR1 and CDR2 are LNHDA and SQIVND (reference sequence). CDR3: CASRNRRGGGEHNEQFF. CDR3 sequence (DNA): TGTGCCAGTAGAAATAGACGGGGCGGGGGGGAACACAATGAGCAGTTCTTC.

As regards this clonotype: This CDR3 is missing its conserved last phenylalanine or tryptophan, likely due to a read error. This sequence joins TRBV11-2 and TRBJ2-4, with D tentatively TRBD2 (5 bases). The CDR3 spans 14 residues. V was shortened by 1 base and J by 8 bases, with 12 bases between the two germline ends. In germline, CDR1 is SGHAT, CDR2 FQNNGV. CDR3 in amino acids: CASSLGGLGYIQYS. Here the CDR3 DNA reads TGTGCCAGCAGCTTAGGCGGGTTGGGGTACATTCAGTACTCC.

This clonotype was found a few times. V is TRBV28 and J is TRBJ1-2, with 7 bases that match TRBD1. The CDR3 sequence is 16 residues long. Germline V gene sequence: CDR1 MDHEN, CDR2 SYDVKM. Unmatched junction bases numbered 12, after V lost 3 bases and J lost 5 bases. The CDR3 DNA reads as TGTGCCAGCAGTTTGACGAGTCCGGGACAGAGTTATGGCTACACCTTC. Its translation: CASSLTSPGQSYGYTF.

This sequence joins TRBV2 and TRBJ1-3; 9 bases are shared with TRBD1. The trim removed 10 bases at V and 7 bases at J, leaving 11 bases unmatched. This CDR3 region has 14 residues. Germline loops: CDR1 SNHLY, CDR2 FYNNEI. The chain's CDR3 is CATGMDRGVNTIYF. Written as DNA, the CDR3 is TGTGCCACCGGGATGGACAGGGGAGTTAACACCATATATTTT. Based on the CDR3 plus reference TRBV2 and TRBJ1-3, the full variable domain is EPEVTQTPSHQVTQMGQEVILRCVPISNHLYFYWYRQILGQKVEFLVSFYNNEISEKSEIFDDQFSVERPDGSNFTLKIRSTKLEDSAMYFCATGMDRGVNTIYFGEGSWLTVV.

This clonotype was picked up many times. This sequence joins TRBV7-2 and TRBJ1-1; D gene uncertain. This CDR3 has 14 amino acids. V lost 4 bases and J 4 bases, leaving 13 bases between the germline ends. CDR1 and CDR2 (germline): SGHTA, FQGNSA. The CDR3 protein is CASSYNGLGTEAFF. The CDR3 region has the DNA TGTGCCAGCAGCTACAACGGTTTGGGCACTGAAGCTTTCTTT.

This CDR3 reads CASSYGRGESYNEQFF. As DNA, the CDR3 is TGTGCCAGCAGTTACGGGCGGGGGGAATCCTACAATGAGCAGTTCTTC. This rearrangement joins TRBV6-2 or TRBV6-3 to TRBJ2-1; 8 bases line up with TRBD2. The CDR3 contains 16 residues. V trimming: 2 bases; J trimming: 1 base; junction bases outside the gene matches: 4. Germline loops: CDR1 MNHEY, CDR2 SVGEGT.

This clonotype was observed a few times. The J gene is TRBJ2-7, the V gene TRBV2; D perhaps matches TRBD1 (6 bases). Trimming left V 6 bases short and J 1 base short, with 16 bases between. Germline CDR1 reads SNHLY; CDR2 reads FYNNEI. The CDR3 consists of 15 residues. This chain's CDR3 is CASSLQGFLSYEQYF. The CDR3 DNA sequence: TGTGCCAGCAGCTTACAGGGTTTCCTTTCCTACGAGCAGTACTTC.

V is TRBV7-6 and J is TRBJ2-7; D may be TRBD1 or TRBD2 (5 bases each). This CDR3 spans 13 amino acids. The V gene lost 3 bases and the J gene lost 7 bases, with 13 bases spanning the gap. Germline assignment: CDR1 SGHVS and CDR2 FNYEAQ. CDR3 sequence (DNA): TGTGCCAGCAGCTTCTACGGGGCTAGTGAGCAGTACTTC. Protein sequence: CASSFYGASEQYF.

The rearrangement joins TRBV5-6 to TRBJ1-1, with D possibly TRBD1 on 5 matching bases. This CDR3 spans 13 amino acids. The V gene lost 3 bases and the J gene lost 11 bases, with 17 bases spanning the gap. Germline loops: CDR1 SGHDT, CDR2 YYEEEE. This chain's CDR3 is CASSSLSGRGAFF. CDR3 nucleotides: TGTGCCAGCAGCTCGCTCTCGGGGAGGGGCGCTTTCTTT.

This clonotype showed up just a few times. V and J are TRBV7-6 and TRBJ2-7; D possibly corresponds to TRBD2 (5 bases). The CDR3 is 16 residues long. V lost 5 bases to trimming and J lost 0 bases, with 17 bases between them. Germline loops: CDR1 SGHVS, CDR2 FNYEAQ. CDR3 amino acids: CASSLREGPSSYEQYF. Written as DNA, the CDR3 is TGTGCCAGCAGCCTCCGGGAAGGACCCTCCTCCTACGAGCAGTACTTC.

The chain has TRBV9 and TRBJ2-2; TRBD1 is a possible D gene (5 bases). Germline V gene data show CDR1 as SGDLS and CDR2 as YYNGEE. CDR3 length: 17 amino acids. V was clipped by 3 bases and J by 3 bases, with 18 bases between them. CDR3 loop: CASSETPRVQYTGELFF. DNA for the CDR3: TGTGCCAGCAGCGAGACCCCCAGGGTTCAATACACCGGGGAGCTGTTTTTT.

The gene calls are TRBV7-9 and TRBJ2-7; 7 positions match TRBD2. The trim removed 2 bases at V and 2 bases at J, leaving 18 bases unmatched. This CDR3 contains 19 residues. Germline V gene sequence: CDR1 SEHNR, CDR2 FQNEAQ (reference sequence). The CDR3 is CASSLSWSMGEGLPYEQYF. The CDR3 DNA sequence: TGTGCCAGCAGCTTATCTTGGTCCATGGGGGAGGGCTTACCCTACGAGCAGTACTTC.

The chain carries TRBV7-2 and TRBJ2-7; D not certain. The CDR3 contains 14 residues. V lost 7 bases to trimming and J lost 4 bases, with 17 bases between them. Germline values: CDR1 SGHTA, CDR2 FQGNSA. The CDR3 nucleotides are TGTGCCAGCACCGGTGGGTGGGGTCGGTACGAGCAGTACTTC. This codes for CASTGGWGRYEQYF. The whole variable domain, remainder taken from reference TRBV7-2 and TRBJ2-7, is GAGVSQSPSNKVTEKGKDVELRCDPISGHTALYWYRQSLGQGLEFLIYFQGNSAPDKSGLPSDRFSAERTGGSVSTLTIQRTQQEDSAVYLCASTGGWGRYEQYFGPGTRLTVT.

The chain has TRBV4-1 and TRBJ1-4; D possibly corresponds to TRBD1 (6 bases). Trimming stripped 6 bases from V and 8 bases from J, with 19 bases between. The germline V gene has CDR1 MGHRA and CDR2 YSYEKL. The CDR3 length is 15 residues. The CDR3 bases are TGCGCCAGCAGGAAAGGGAGGGGGGCGGGAGAAAAACTGTTTTTT. Protein: CASRKGRGAGEKLFF.

The chain combines TRBV28 with TRBJ1-5; D call uncertain. Trimming shortened V by 3 bases and J by 3 bases, and 12 bases separated the two germline ends. This CDR3 has 15 residues. Per the germline V gene, CDR1 is MDHEN and CDR2 is SYDVKM. CDR3: CASSFRMGTNQPQHF. DNA of the CDR3: TGTGCCAGCAGTTTCCGGATGGGAACCAATCAGCCCCAGCATTTT.

This chain uses TRBV6-1 with TRBJ2-1; 7 bases agree with TRBD1. This CDR3 region has 14 residues. CDR1 is MNHNS and CDR2 is SASEGT in the germline V gene. Unmatched junction bases numbered 7, after V lost 7 bases and J lost 4 bases. This chain's CDR3 is CASMGTVLYNEQFF. DNA of the CDR3: TGTGCCAGCATGGGGACAGTGCTATACAATGAGCAGTTCTTC.

J is TRBJ1-1 and V is TRBV15; 8 bases agree with TRBD1. CDR3 length: 14 amino acids. The V and J ends lost 1 base and 4 bases, in that order; junction bases with no gene match: 2. Germline V gene sequence: CDR1 LNHNV, CDR2 YYDKDF (reference sequence). As DNA, the CDR3 is TGTGCCACCAGCAGAGGACAGGGGTCCACTGAAGCTTTCTTT. Protein sequence: CATSRGQGSTEAFF.

The chain uses TRBV27 and TRBJ2-7; D is ambiguous. There are 14 residues in the CDR3. CDR1 and CDR2 (germline): MNHEY, SMNVEV (reference sequence). With 5 bases removed from V and 6 bases from J, the gap between germline ends came to 17 bases. DNA of the CDR3: TGTGCCAGCAGTCCCGTTTCGTTGTGGAGCGAGCAGTACTTC. It encodes CASSPVSLWSEQYF.

This chain joins TRBV7-4 and TRBJ2-2, with 10 bases identical to TRBD2. The CDR3 sequence is 17 residues long. In germline, CDR1 is SGHVT, CDR2 SQSDAQ. Germline trimming cut 5 bases from V and 4 bases from J; bases unmatched to any gene: 10. This CDR3 reads CASSGRLGLAATGELFF. Written as DNA, the CDR3 is TGTGCCAGCAGCGGCCGGCTCGGACTAGCGGCCACCGGGGAGCTGTTTTTT.

V gene TRBV4-1 combines with J gene TRBJ2-7; D is uncertain. This CDR3 has 13 amino acids. The germline V and J ends were trimmed by 1 base and 5 bases, with 9 bases remaining between them. Germline CDR1 reads MGHRA; CDR2 reads YSYEKL. CDR3 in amino acids: CASSQGPQNEQYF. CDR3 DNA: TGCGCCAGCAGCCAAGGGCCCCAGAACGAGCAGTACTTC.

The chain couples TRBV4-1 to TRBJ1-6, with no clear D. The CDR3 is 12 amino acids. From germline, CDR1 is MGHRA and CDR2 YSYEKL. Trimming took off 1 base at V and 7 bases at J, with 2 bases between the two ends. The CDR3 DNA reads as TGCGCCAGCAGCCAAGGGAATTCACCCCTCCACTTT. Translated, it gives CASSQGNSPLHF.

The CDR3 DNA sequence: TGTGCCAGCAGGGCGAGTAGTGTGCAGTTCTTC. Its protein product is CASRASSVQFF. The chain is built from TRBV6-5 and TRBJ2-1; no clear D. Germline assignment: CDR1 MNHEY and CDR2 SVGAGI. Trimming pared 6 bases from V and 12 bases from J, leaving 12 bases between. The CDR3 length is 11 residues.

This clonotype has a count of ten or more. The V gene is TRBV7-2, the J gene TRBJ1-2, with TRBD1 matching 8 bases. Germline CDR1 and CDR2: SGHTA and FQGNSA. The CDR3 covers 18 residues. Trimming removed 5 bases from V and 1 base from J; junction bases left unmatched: 15. This CDR3 reads CASSPQRVGQVLNYGYTF. The CDR3 coding sequence is TGTGCCAGCAGCCCCCAGAGAGTGGGACAGGTTCTTAACTATGGCTACACCTTC.